The T cell receptor beta chain described here comes from a study of Tregs in tolerant kidney transplant recipients. TCRdb keeps only in-frame clones here, not all; method: immunoSEQ multiplex PCR. The top ten hold roughly 2.7% of the sample, which has about 18,000 clones, 82% seen once. Looked up from germline, CDR1 is SGDLS and CDR2 is YYNGEE. Trimming took off 3 bases at V and 4 bases at J, with 10 bases between the two ends. This CDR3 contains 13 residues. Specimen: Tregs from blood. J is TRBJ1-2 and V is TRBV9, with a weak D call TRBD1 (5 bases). The receptor comes from a human donor in good health. The CDR3: CASSAQGGYGYTF. The CDR3 nucleotides read TGTGCCAGCAGCGCCCAGGGAGGCTATGGCTACACCTTC.